This TCR beta chain was retrieved from a study (dated by TCRdb to about 2015). Regarding the study in general: The study tested whether tumor-infiltrating Tregs in breast cancer are recruited from blood Tregs or converted in situ from other CD4+ T cell subsets.

Study-wide findings and limitations: The TCR alpha and beta sequences of tumor-infiltrating Tregs showed the greatest overlap with tumor naive CD4+ T cells, followed by blood naive CD4+ T cells. The validation in the larger cohort was limited to a single TCR beta V-J rearrangement instead of whole repertoires. The TCR gene usage of tumor memory CD4+ T cells clustered together with blood and lymph node memory CD4+ cells and with lymph node naive CD4+ cells.

CDR1 LGHNA and CDR2 YSLEER are derived from the germline V gene. Trimming takes 1 base off V and 5 bases off J; junction bases not matched to a gene: 7. Including cysteine and phenylalanine, the CDR3 has 15 amino acids. Just CDR3 DNA is preserved here, 45 bases in frame from base 1. About this clonotype: Its binding antigen is unknown. No much larger clone is present one base from it, and per-base qualities are unavailable.

Amplification of full-length TCR variable regions was done by 5' RACE PCR using constant-region reverse primers, and this step was followed by semi-nested PCR with Nested Universal Primer A. Using the ReliaPrep RNA Cell Miniprep System, total RNA was extracted, and the SMARTer RACE 5'/3' Kit was then used to reverse transcribe the RNA into 5'RACE-ready cDNA. An Illumina MiSeq was used to sequence the full-length TCR alpha and beta libraries, which had been barcoded with multiplex adaptors. On the study's bioinformatics: For each of nine subset-tissue groups, sequencing data from the five patients were pooled, and the groups were compared by unsupervised clustering of TCR gene usage. Repertoire similarity was calculated with the Morisita-Horn index, weighting shared sequences by their contribution to each repertoire. TCRdb's own reprocessing of the public reads used fastp at Q25 and MiXCR and kept productive beta chains. Rows matching on CDR3 protein sequence are summarized as one entry with the most common DNA and genes. Clone size and V and J calls follow TCRdb, not the original study. The sample table contains more than 4,500 distinct CDR3 sequences; only one count was recorded for 45% to 65% of them. The ten top clones hold 9.5% to 13% of the sample.

The Miltenyi Naive CD4+ T Cell Isolation kit was used to purify naive CD4+ T cells, and Tregs were depleted with CD25 microbeads. Tregs, naive and memory CD4+ T cells from tumor, blood and ipsilateral draining lymph nodes of a handful of breast cancer patients underwent full-length TCR alpha and beta sequencing. Mononuclear cells from lymph nodes or about 55 ml of peripheral blood were isolated by Ficoll density gradient centrifugation. FACS confirmed that the sorted cell populations were more than 90% pure. The sequenced sample was naive CD4+ T cells sorted from blood. The intended sense of this specimen's cell subset or site label: naive CD4+ T cells, CD4+CD45RA+CD25-. The V and J genes are TRBV4-3 and TRBJ2-5; a stretch of 7 junction bases matches TRBD2. The clonotype originates from a female donor with breast cancer. The nucleotide sequence is TGCGCCAGCAGCCAAGCTAGCGGCGCCTTCGAGACCCAGTACTTC. This translates into CASSQASGAFETQYF.